The clone carrying this T cell receptor beta chain has ten or more counts. No antigen is known for it. Synthesis of TCR cDNA relied on 5'RACE template switching, which attached a universal primer site and UMIs. MiXCR was run by TCRdb on the 5' RACE reads, yielding one entry per CDR3 protein. Of about 120,000 distinct CDR3 sequences in the sample, 7.5% to 9.5% were seen once. These data originate in a study of T cells after yellow fever vaccination. V lost 5 bases, J lost 1 base, and 5 bases stayed unmatched. The CDR3 runs to 15 residues. Germline V CDR1 and CDR2: SGHTA, FQGNSA. General study findings and limits: In post-booster samples, most primary-vaccination clones reappeared (around 95% CD4, about 91% CD8). Overlap between CD4 and CD8 compartments was detected for a small share of clonotypes. Abundant bulk-derived clonotypes could contaminate FACS-sorted repertoires.

The chain recombines TRBV7-2 with TRBJ2-4, with 7 bases fitting TRBD2. The sequencing used CD8+ T cells sorted from PBMCs, collected 45 days after the yellow fever booster vaccination. This sequence originates from a man aged 25 to 45 who received the YFV17D yellow fever vaccine. The CDR3: CASSPPTSAKNIQYF. The DNA of the CDR3 is TGTGCCAGCAGCCCCCCGACTAGCGCCAAAAACATTCAGTACTTC.